The 26 T cell receptor beta chains below come from one sample, sequenced in a study of T-cell memory formation after mild COVID-19. TCRdb re-derived calls from the 5' RACE reads in MiXCR, one entry per CDR3 protein. This sample has approximately 300,000 distinct CDR3 sequences, with 15% to 20% found just once. The sequenced sample was PBMCs or a T cell subset sorted from them (not recorded which). Every receptor here comes from a man aged 18 to 30 who had mild COVID-19 (a few samples of this study predate the infection). Cell type and time point are not known.

This clonotype was seen a few times. The chain has TRBV10-3 and TRBJ2-1; D gene uncertain. CDR1 is ENHRY, CDR2 SYGVKD, per germline. This CDR3 spans 16 amino acids. Deletions cut 4 bases from V and 2 bases from J, with 15 bases between. Here the CDR3 reads CAISARPASTYNEQFF. The CDR3 bases are TGTGCCATCAGTGCTCGACCCGCTTCCACCTACAATGAGCAGTTCTTC.

This sequence joins TRBV12-3 or TRBV12-4 and TRBJ2-7; TRBD1 matches 7 bases. The CDR3 spans 12 residues. The junction had 5 bases not matched to a gene; V was cut back by 5 bases and J by 7 bases. This CDR3 is CASSPQTGEQYF. CDR3 in DNA: TGTGCCAGCAGTCCCCAGACAGGGGAGCAGTACTTC.

This clonotype has ten or more counts. The rearrangement joins TRBV6-5 to TRBJ2-1; D not certain. The CDR3 totals 14 residues. V was clipped by 0 bases and J by 6 bases, with 9 bases between them. Germline V gene lookup returns CDR1 MNHEY and CDR2 SVGAGI. This chain's CDR3 is CASSYSLWVNEQFF. The CDR3 DNA follows: TGTGCCAGCAGTTACTCTCTGTGGGTCAATGAGCAGTTCTTC.

The chain is built from TRBV4-2 and TRBJ2-2; no definite D call. The CDR3 is 13 amino acids. Germline loops: CDR1 LGHNA, CDR2 YNFKEQ. V lost 1 base and J 6 bases, leaving 6 bases between the germline ends. The CDR3: CASSQAGPGELFF. In DNA form, the CDR3 reads TGTGCCAGCAGCCAAGCGGGTCCCGGGGAGCTGTTTTTT.

This clonotype has a handful of counts. The rearrangement uses TRBV20-1 and TRBJ2-4; D possibly corresponds to TRBD2 (5 bases). Germline values: CDR1 DFQATT, CDR2 SNEGSKA (reference sequence). V was cut by 3 bases and J by 0 bases, with 12 bases left in between. The CDR3 runs 15 residues. CDR3 sequence reads: CSASGGSLAKNIQYF. The CDR3 bases are TGCAGTGCTAGTGGCGGGTCGTTAGCCAAAAACATTCAGTACTTC.

This clonotype was observed many times. This rearrangement joins TRBV29-1 to TRBJ1-2; D is unresolved. V was trimmed by 6 bases and J by 2 bases, leaving 7 bases between them. CDR1 and CDR2 from the germline V gene are SQVTM and ANQGSEA. The CDR3 has 11 residues. Written as DNA, the CDR3 is TGCAGCGTAGGGCAGAACTATGGCTACACCTTC. Protein: CSVGQNYGYTF.

This clonotype was found many times. The chain has TRBV7-2 and TRBJ2-3; D is uncertain. The CDR3 consists of 12 residues. The germline V gene has CDR1 SGHTA and CDR2 FQGNSA. V lost 2 bases, J lost 6 bases, and 6 bases lay in between. This CDR3 reads CASSLNADTQYF. CDR3 nucleotide sequence: TGTGCCAGCAGCTTAAACGCGGATACGCAGTATTTT. The entire variable domain, with the rest obtained from reference TRBV7-2 and TRBJ2-3, is as follows: GAGVSQSPSNKVTEKGKDVELRCDPISGHTALYWYRQSLGQGLEFLIYFQGNSAPDKSGLPSDRFSAERTGGSVSTLTIQRTQQEDSAVYLCASSLNADTQYFGPGTRLTVL.

This sequence joins TRBV5-1 and TRBJ2-7, with unresolved D. CDR1 is SGHRS and CDR2 is YFSETQ in the germline V gene. V lost 3 bases and J 4 bases, leaving 11 bases between the germline ends. The CDR3 loop spans 13 amino acids. CDR3: CASSYSPPYEQYF. CDR3 sequence (DNA): TGCGCCAGCAGCTACAGCCCTCCTTACGAGCAGTACTTC.

The sample holds many counts of this clonotype. The chain recombines TRBV10-3 with TRBJ1-1, with D hard to call. With 7 bases removed from V and 3 bases from J, the gap between germline ends came to 12 bases. The CDR3 has 13 residues. Germline lookup yields CDR1 ENHRY and CDR2 SYGVKD. The CDR3 is CAIMETRDTEAFF. CDR3 bases: TGTGCCATCATGGAGACCCGCGACACTGAAGCTTTCTTT.

The rearrangement links TRBV7-2 to TRBJ2-3, with no clear D. Germline V CDR1 and CDR2: SGHTA, FQGNSA. The CDR3 totals 15 residues. The V and J ends lost 2 bases and 10 bases respectively, with 19 bases between them. CDR3 nucleotides: TGTGCCAGCAGCTTACAAGCTCTGACCACGGGTGCGCAGTATTTT. Its translation: CASSLQALTTGAQYF.

This clonotype has only a few counts. V usage is TRBV7-9 and J usage is TRBJ1-2; TRBD1 might be the D (5 bases). Germline V gives CDR1 SEHNR, CDR2 FQNEAQ (reference sequence). The V gene lost 7 bases and the J gene lost 4 bases, with 10 bases spanning the gap. The CDR3 has 12 residues. Here the CDR3 DNA reads TGTGCCAGCACACCCGGGACCTATGGCTACACCTTC. It is translated as CASTPGTYGYTF. Supplemented by reference TRBV7-9 and TRBJ1-2, the full variable domain reads DTGVSQNPRHKITKRGQNVTFRCDPISEHNRLYWYRQTLGQGPEFLTYFQNEAQLEKSRLLSDRFSAERPKGSFSTLEIQRTEQGDSAMYLCASTPGTYGYTFGSGTRLTVV.

This clonotype was detected only a few times. The V and J genes are TRBV20-1 and TRBJ2-1; 7 bases line up with TRBD2. Germline V gene lookup returns CDR1 DFQATT and CDR2 SNEGSKA (reference sequence). V lost 0 bases and J lost 4; bases outside the gene matches: 3. The CDR3 has 14 amino acids. The CDR3 spells CSARDSGVYNEQFF. CDR3 DNA: TGCAGTGCTAGAGACAGCGGGGTTTACAATGAGCAGTTCTTC.

The V call is TRBV27, the J call TRBJ1-6; D gene ambiguous. V was pared by 2 bases and J by 7 bases, with 12 bases between. Per germline, CDR1 MNHEY and CDR2 SMNVEV (reference sequence). The CDR3 has 15 residues. In nucleotides, the CDR3 is TGTGCCAGCAGTTTAGGTCCCAAGCCGAATTCACCCCTCCACTTT. It codes for CASSLGPKPNSPLHF.

This clonotype was seen only a few times. The V and J genes are TRBV6-2 or TRBV6-3 and TRBJ2-3, with D maybe TRBD2 (6 bases). The CDR3 consists of 13 residues. Germline V lookup: CDR1 MNHEY, CDR2 SVGEGT. Deletions cut 8 bases from V and 3 bases from J, with 12 bases between. The CDR3 spells CASVAGGTDTQYF. CDR3 in DNA: TGTGCCAGCGTCGCAGGAGGGACAGATACGCAGTATTTT.

The J gene is TRBJ1-2, the V gene TRBV7-2; unclear D gene. Trimming took 1 base from V and 1 from J, leaving 7 bases between them. The CDR3 loop spans 14 amino acids. Per germline, CDR1 SGHTA and CDR2 FQGNSA. CDR3 amino acids: CASSLVQVNYGYTF. The CDR3 DNA follows: TGTGCCAGCAGCTTAGTCCAGGTTAACTATGGCTACACCTTC.

The table lists this clonotype with a few counts. The chain recombines TRBV7-6 with TRBJ2-5, with 9 bases lining up with TRBD2. CDR1 is SGHVS and CDR2 is FNYEAQ in the germline V gene. V lost 5 bases to trimming and J lost 4 bases; unmatched junction nucleotides: 8. The CDR3 spans 15 residues. CDR3 nucleotides: TGTGCCAGCAGCCTTAGCGGGGGCCCGGGAGAGACCCAGTACTTC. Protein sequence: CASSLSGGPGETQYF.

The V call is TRBV20-1, the J call TRBJ1-1; D gene uncertain. V gave up 0 bases and J gave up 1 base, with 12 bases separating them. Germline V gives CDR1 DFQATT, CDR2 SNEGSKA (reference sequence). The CDR3 has 15 amino acids. This CDR3 is CSARDGRSKNTEAFF. CDR3 sequence (DNA): TGCAGTGCTAGAGATGGAAGGAGTAAGAACACTGAAGCTTTCTTT.

CDR3 residues: CASSLRYRGLYNEQFF. CDR3 in DNA: TGTGCCAGCAGCTTAAGGTACAGGGGGCTGTACAATGAGCAGTTCTTC. The V gene is TRBV7-6, the J gene TRBJ2-1; TRBD1 agrees at 9 bases. Germline V lookup: CDR1 SGHVS, CDR2 FNYEAQ. The J segment lost 4 bases and the V segment lost 2 bases, leaving 6 bases of the junction unmatched. The CDR3 totals 16 residues.

In its sample, this clonotype was seen a few times. The chain has TRBV5-1 and TRBJ2-3; TRBD2 is a possible D gene (6 bases). V lost 6 bases and J lost 4, with 21 bases in between. Germline V lookup: CDR1 SGHRS, CDR2 YFSETQ. CDR3 length: 16 residues. This CDR3 reads CASTVRGGGYADTQYF. CDR3 nucleotide sequence: TGCGCCAGCACGGTAAGGGGCGGAGGGTATGCAGATACGCAGTATTTT.

The rearrangement uses TRBV6-5 and TRBJ2-1, with 11 bases aligning to TRBD2. J was trimmed by 4 bases and V by 5 bases; bases with no gene match: 4. Germline lookup yields CDR1 MNHEY and CDR2 SVGAGI. CDR3 length: 15 residues. CDR3 loop: CASSLSGGGYNEQFF. As DNA, the CDR3 is TGTGCCAGCAGTCTTAGCGGGGGGGGGTACAATGAGCAGTTCTTC.

There are many counts of this clonotype. The chain combines TRBV20-1 with TRBJ2-5; D may be TRBD2 (7 bases). CDR3 length: 12 residues. Per the germline V gene, CDR1 is DFQATT and CDR2 is SNEGSKA (reference sequence). Trimming took 8 bases from V and 4 from J, leaving 14 bases between them. The CDR3 DNA follows: TGCAGTCCCAAAGGGGGGGGAGAGACCCAGTACTTC. Protein: CSPKGGGETQYF.

The rearrangement links TRBV20-1 to TRBJ2-7, with TRBD1 identical over 8 bases. This CDR3 contains 13 residues. Per the germline V gene, CDR1 is DFQATT and CDR2 is SNEGSKA (reference sequence). The V gene end was trimmed by 3 bases and the J gene end by 10 bases; junction bases not matched to a gene: 11. CDR3 region: CSARGEAGQVQYV. The CDR3 coding sequence is TGCAGTGCTAGGGGCGAGGCGGGACAGGTACAGTACGTC.

The chain has TRBV4-2 and TRBJ1-1; TRBD1 matches at 7 bases. Trimming cost V 4 bases and J 10 bases; bases outside gene matches: 6. The CDR3 runs to 12 residues. Germline values: CDR1 LGHNA, CDR2 YNFKEQ. CDR3 protein: CASSRGQVGAFF. In DNA, the CDR3 is TGTGCCAGCAGCCGAGGACAGGTAGGAGCTTTCTTT.

The rearrangement uses TRBV29-1 and TRBJ2-6; no clear D. CDR1 and CDR2 (germline): SQVTM, ANQGSEA. Trimming pared 6 bases from V and 0 bases from J, leaving 3 bases between. The CDR3 consists of 12 residues. The CDR3 sequence: CSVYSGANVLTF. CDR3 sequence (DNA): TGCAGCGTGTACTCTGGGGCCAACGTCCTGACTTTC.

The chain carries TRBV3-1 and TRBJ1-2, with 7 bases identical to TRBD1. Germline V gene sequence: CDR1 LGHDT, CDR2 YNNKEL (reference sequence). The CDR3 is 17 amino acids. The junction had 15 bases not matched to a gene; V was cut back by 1 base and J by 7 bases. This CDR3 is CASSQARTTGTISGYTF. DNA for the CDR3: TGTGCCAGCAGCCAAGCCCGTACGACAGGGACCATATCTGGCTACACCTTC.

V gene TRBV24-1 combines with J gene TRBJ2-3, with 7 bases aligning to TRBD1. Germline-derived CDR1 and CDR2 are KGHDR and SFDVKD. This CDR3 region has 13 residues. V dropped 6 bases and J dropped 5; count of bases not matched to a gene: 4. CDR3 nucleotides: TGTGCCACCAGTCGGGCAGGGGGAGATACGCAGTATTTT. This encodes CATSRAGGDTQYF.